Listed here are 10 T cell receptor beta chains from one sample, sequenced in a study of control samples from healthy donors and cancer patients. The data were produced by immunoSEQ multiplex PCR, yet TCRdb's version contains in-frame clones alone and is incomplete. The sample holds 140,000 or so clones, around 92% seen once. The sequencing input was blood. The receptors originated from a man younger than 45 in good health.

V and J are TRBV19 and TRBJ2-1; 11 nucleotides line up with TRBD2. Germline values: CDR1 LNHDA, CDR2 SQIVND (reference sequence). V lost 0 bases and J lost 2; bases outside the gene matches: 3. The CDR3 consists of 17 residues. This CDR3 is CASSIDSTSGAYNEQFF. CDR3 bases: TGTGCCAGTAGTATAGACTCGACTAGCGGGGCCTACAATGAGCAGTTCTTC.

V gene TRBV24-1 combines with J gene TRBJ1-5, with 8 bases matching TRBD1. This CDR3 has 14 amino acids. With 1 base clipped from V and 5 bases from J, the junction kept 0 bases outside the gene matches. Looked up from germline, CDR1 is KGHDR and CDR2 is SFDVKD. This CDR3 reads CATSDLQGDQPQHF. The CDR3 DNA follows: TGTGCCACCAGTGATTTACAGGGGGATCAGCCCCAGCATTTT.

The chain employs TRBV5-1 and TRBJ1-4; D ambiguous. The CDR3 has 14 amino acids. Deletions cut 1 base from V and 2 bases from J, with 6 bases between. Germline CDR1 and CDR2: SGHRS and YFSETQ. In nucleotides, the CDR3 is TGCGCCAGCAGCTTGTCCAGTACTAATGAAAAACTGTTTTTT. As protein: CASSLSSTNEKLFF.

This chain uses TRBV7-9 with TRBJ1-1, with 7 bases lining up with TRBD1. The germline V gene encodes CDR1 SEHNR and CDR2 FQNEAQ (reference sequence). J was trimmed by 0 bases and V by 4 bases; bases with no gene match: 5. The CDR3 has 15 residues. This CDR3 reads CASSSGQSMNTEAFF. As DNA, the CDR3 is TGTGCCAGCAGCTCGGGACAGAGCATGAACACTGAAGCTTTCTTT.

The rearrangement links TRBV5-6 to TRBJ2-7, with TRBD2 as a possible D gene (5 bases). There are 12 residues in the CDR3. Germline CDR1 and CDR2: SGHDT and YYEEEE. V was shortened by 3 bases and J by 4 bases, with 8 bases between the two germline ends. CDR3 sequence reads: CASSYEGYEQYF. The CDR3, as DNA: TGTGCCAGCAGCTACGAGGGTTACGAGCAGTACTTC.

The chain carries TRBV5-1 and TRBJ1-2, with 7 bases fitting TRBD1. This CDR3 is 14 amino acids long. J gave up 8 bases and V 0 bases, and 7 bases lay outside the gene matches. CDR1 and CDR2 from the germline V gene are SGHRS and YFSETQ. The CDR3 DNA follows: TGCGCCAGCAGCTTGGAGTCCCCAGGGGGGGGCTACACCTTC. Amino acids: CASSLESPGGGYTF.

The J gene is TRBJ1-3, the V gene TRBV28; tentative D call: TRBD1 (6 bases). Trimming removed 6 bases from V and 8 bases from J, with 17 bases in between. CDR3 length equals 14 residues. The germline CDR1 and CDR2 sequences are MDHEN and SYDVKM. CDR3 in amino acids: CASRQPGHGDTIYF. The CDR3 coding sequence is TGTGCCAGCAGGCAACCGGGACATGGGGACACCATATATTTT.

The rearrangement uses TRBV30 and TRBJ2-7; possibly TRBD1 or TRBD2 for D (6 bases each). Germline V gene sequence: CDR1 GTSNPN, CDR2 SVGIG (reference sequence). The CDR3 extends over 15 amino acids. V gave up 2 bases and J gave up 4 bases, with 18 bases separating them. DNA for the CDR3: TGTGCCTGGAGTCAGGTCGGGGGCAGATTATACGAGCAGTACTTC. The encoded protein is CAWSQVGGRLYEQYF.

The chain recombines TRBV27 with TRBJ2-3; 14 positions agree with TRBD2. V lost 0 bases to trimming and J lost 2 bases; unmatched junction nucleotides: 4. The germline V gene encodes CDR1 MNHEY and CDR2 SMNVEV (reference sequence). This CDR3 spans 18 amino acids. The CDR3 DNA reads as TGTGCCAGCAGTTTATCGGGACTAGCGGGGGCCTCCACAGATACGCAGTATTTT. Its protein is CASSLSGLAGASTDTQYF.

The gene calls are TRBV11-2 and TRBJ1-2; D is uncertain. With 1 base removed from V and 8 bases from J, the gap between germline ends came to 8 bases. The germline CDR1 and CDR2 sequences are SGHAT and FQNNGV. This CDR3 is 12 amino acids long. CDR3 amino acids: CASSLGAAGYTF. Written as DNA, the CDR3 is TGTGCCAGCAGCTTAGGGGCAGCCGGCTACACCTTC.